These T cell receptor beta chains were read from a single sample in a study of blood T cell repertoires in COVID-19. The assay was immunoSEQ multiplex PCR, and TCRdb's table has in-frame clones only and misses some. The sample shows about 280,000 clones, roughly 89% of them seen only once. The sequencing sample was made of peripheral blood. These receptors were obtained from a woman aged 25-40 years with COVID-19, enrolled during active disease. Both conserved end residues are part of each CDR3. D genes are given only for firm matches. Clone size, where shown, is once, few, many, or a class for clones that have expanded.

j_gene | abundance | d_gene | v_gene | CDR3aa | CDR3nt
TRBJ2-1 | NA | TRBD2 | TRBV3-1/TRBV3-2 | CASAGRGGTSYNEQFF | TGTGCCAGCGCCGGGCGGGGGGGTACCTCCTACAATGAGCAGTTCTTC
TRBJ2-6 | few | NA | TRBV5-1 | CASSFGGTGANVLTF | TGCGCCAGCAGCTTCGGAGGTACTGGGGCCAACGTCCTGACTTTC
TRBJ1-1 | NA | NA | TRBV3-1/TRBV3-2 | CASSPPERSTEAFF | TGTGCCAGCAGCCCCCCGGAGAGGAGCACTGAAGCTTTCTTT
TRBJ2-1 | NA | NA | TRBV28 | CASSSYINTYNEQFF | TGTGCCAGCAGTTCTTACATAAATACCTACAATGAGCAGTTCTTC
TRBJ1-2 | NA | NA | TRBV28 | CASSPAFPGYGYTF | TGTGCCAGCAGTCCCGCATTTCCGGGCTATGGCTACACCTTC
TRBJ1-1 | NA | NA | TRBV5-1 | CASSSFGDGTEAFF | TGCGCCAGCAGCTCTTTCGGGGATGGCACTGAAGCTTTCTTT
TRBJ1-1 | few | NA | TRBV7-9 | CASSLVRNTEAFF | TGTGCCAGCAGCTTAGTCAGGAACACTGAAGCTTTCTTT
TRBJ2-1 | NA | NA | TRBV6-5 | CASSYSTGGQIYEQFF | TGTGCCAGCAGTTACTCGACGGGGGGCCAGATATATGAGCAGTTCTTC
TRBJ1-1 | NA | TRBD1 | TRBV7-8 | CASSRGQGVNTEAFF | TGTGCCAGCAGCAGGGGACAGGGAGTGAACACTGAAGCTTTCTTT
TRBJ2-7 | NA | NA | TRBV28 | CASSLTAPYYEQYF | TGTGCCAGCTCGCTGACAGCCCCATACTACGAGCAGTACTTC
TRBJ1-2 | many | TRBD1 | TRBV27 | CASTEFLNRGGMGGYTF | TGTGCCAGCACCGAGTTCTTGAACAGGGGAGGAATGGGTGGCTACACCTTC
TRBJ1-1 | NA | TRBD1 | TRBV4-1 | CASSPNRGNTEAFF | TGCGCCAGCAGCCCGAACAGGGGAAACACTGAAGCTTTCTTT
TRBJ1-1 | NA | NA | TRBV5-5 | CASSPVGGNTEAFF | TGTGCCAGCAGCCCGGTCGGAGGCAACACTGAAGCTTTCTTT
TRBJ1-2 | NA | TRBD1 | TRBV27 | CASSLSRTGWGYTF | TGTGCCAGCAGTTTATCCAGGACAGGGTGGGGCTACACCTTC
TRBJ2-1 | NA | NA | TRBV19 | CASSIQGEAYNEQFF | TGTGCCAGTAGTATTCAGGGTGAGGCGTATAATGAGCAGTTCTTC
TRBJ2-3 | NA | NA | TRBV24-1 | CATSDWERSGTDTQYF | TGTGCCACCAGTGATTGGGAGAGAAGTGGAACAGATACGCAGTATTTT
TRBJ2-7 | NA | TRBD1 | TRBV13 | CASSLGDRRNEQYF | TGTGCCAGCAGCTTAGGGGACAGGCGAAACGAGCAGTACTTC
TRBJ1-5 | NA | NA | TRBV2 | CASSPRGRLSNQPQHF | TGTGCCAGCAGTCCCAGGGGCAGGCTTAGCAATCAGCCCCAGCATTTT
TRBJ2-3 | NA | TRBD1 | TRBV5-1 | CASSWTGYSDTQYF | TGCGCCAGCAGCTGGACAGGATATTCAGATACGCAGTATTTT
TRBJ2-1 | NA | NA | TRBV5-6 | CASSNERVEQFF | TGTGCCAGCAGCAATGAGCGGGTCGAGCAGTTCTTC
TRBJ1-2 | NA | TRBD1 | TRBV14 | CASSQSTFGQGRIGYHGYTF | TGTGCCAGCAGCCAATCTACCTTCGGACAGGGGAGAATTGGGTATCATGGCTACACCTTC
TRBJ1-2 | NA | NA | TRBV3-1/TRBV3-2 | CASSQVLGAQYGYTF | TGTGCCAGCAGCCAAGTGCTGGGGGCTCAATATGGCTACACCTTC
TRBJ2-7 | NA | TRBD2 | TRBV12-3/TRBV12-4 | CASSGRGGVKQYF | TGTGCCAGCAGCGGCCGCGGGGGGGTCAAGCAGTACTTC
TRBJ2-2 | NA | NA | TRBV5-4 | CASSLGLRNTGELFF | TGTGCCAGCAGCTTGGGGCTCCGGAACACCGGGGAGCTGTTTTTT
TRBJ1-6 | NA | TRBD1 | TRBV5-1 | CASSLAGRGSPGNSPLHF | TGCGCCAGCAGCTTGGCCGGCAGGGGGTCTCCAGGTAATTCACCCCTCCACTTT
TRBJ2-5 | NA | TRBD2 | TRBV19 | CASSTTGGGGKTQYF | TGTGCCAGTAGTACAACCGGGGGGGGCGGGAAGACCCAGTACTTC
TRBJ1-3 | NA | NA | TRBV5-5 | CASSLGQGMDTIYF | TGTGCCAGCAGCTTGGGCCAGGGAATGGACACCATATATTTT
TRBJ2-3 | NA | NA | TRBV6-5 | CASSSQPKPDTQYF | TGTGCCAGCAGTTCCCAACCTAAGCCAGATACGCAGTATTTT
TRBJ1-5 | once | NA | TRBV6-5 | CASTMTGINQPQHF | TGTGCCAGCACCATGACAGGTATCAATCAGCCCCAGCATTTT
TRBJ1-6 | once | NA | TRBV7-8 | CASSLAGLTYNSPLHF | TGTGCCAGCAGCTTAGCTGGCCTCACCTATAATTCACCCCTCCACTTT
TRBJ1-6 | NA | NA | TRBV6-6 | CASSRTGRASVNSPLHF | TGTGCCAGCAGTCGTACAGGGAGGGCGTCAGTGAATTCACCCCTCCACTTT
TRBJ1-4 | NA | NA | TRBV5-1 | CASSEGSATNEKLFF | TGCGCCAGCAGCGAGGGCTCCGCAACTAATGAAAAACTGTTTTTT
TRBJ1-1 | NA | NA | TRBV7-9 | CASSLLTESEAFF | TGTGCCAGCAGCTTATTAACAGAGTCTGAAGCTTTCTTT
TRBJ2-3 | many | TRBD1 | TRBV6-4 | CASSDSTGDTDTQYF | TGTGCCAGCAGTGACTCAACAGGGGACACAGATACGCAGTATTTT
TRBJ1-2 | few | NA | TRBV5-6 | CASSLAGDNGYTF | TGTGCCAGCAGCTTGGCAGGGGATAATGGCTACACCTTC
TRBJ1-1 | NA | TRBD1 | TRBV5-5 | CASRGRVAGGNTEAFF | TGTGCCAGCAGAGGAAGAGTTGCAGGGGGGAACACTGAAGCTTTCTTT
TRBJ1-4 | NA | NA | TRBV11-2 | CASSFGEKLFF | TGTGCCAGCAGCTTCGGGGAAAAACTGTTTTTT